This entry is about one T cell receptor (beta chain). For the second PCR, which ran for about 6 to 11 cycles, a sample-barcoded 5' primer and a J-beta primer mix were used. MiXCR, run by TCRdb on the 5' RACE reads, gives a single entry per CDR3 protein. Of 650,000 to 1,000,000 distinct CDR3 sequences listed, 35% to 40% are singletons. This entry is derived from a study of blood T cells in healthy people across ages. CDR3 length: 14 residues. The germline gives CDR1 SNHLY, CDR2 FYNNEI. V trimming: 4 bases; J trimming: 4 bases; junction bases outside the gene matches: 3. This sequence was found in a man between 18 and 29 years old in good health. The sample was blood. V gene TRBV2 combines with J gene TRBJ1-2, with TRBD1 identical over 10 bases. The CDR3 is CASSGDRGFYGYTF. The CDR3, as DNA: TGTGCCAGCAGTGGGGACAGGGGATTCTATGGCTACACCTTC.